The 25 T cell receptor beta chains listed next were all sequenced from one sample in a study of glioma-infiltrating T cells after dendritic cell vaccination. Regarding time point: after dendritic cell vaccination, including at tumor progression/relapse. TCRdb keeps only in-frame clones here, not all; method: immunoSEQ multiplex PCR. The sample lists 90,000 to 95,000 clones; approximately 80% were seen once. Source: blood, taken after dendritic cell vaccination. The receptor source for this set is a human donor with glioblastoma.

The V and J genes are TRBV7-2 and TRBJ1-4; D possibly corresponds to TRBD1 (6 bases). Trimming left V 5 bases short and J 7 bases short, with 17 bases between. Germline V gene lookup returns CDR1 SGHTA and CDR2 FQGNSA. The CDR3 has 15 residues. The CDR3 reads CASSAQGTTGEKLFF. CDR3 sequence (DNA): TGTGCCAGCAGCGCACAGGGTACAACTGGTGAAAAACTGTTTTTT.

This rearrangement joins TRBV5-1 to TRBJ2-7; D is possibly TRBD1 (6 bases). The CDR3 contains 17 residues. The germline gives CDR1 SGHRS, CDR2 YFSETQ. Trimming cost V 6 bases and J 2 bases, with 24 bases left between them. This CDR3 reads CASNETPLAGTTYEQYF. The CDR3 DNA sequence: TGCGCCAGCAACGAAACCCCCCTGGCAGGGACAACCTACGAGCAGTACTTC.

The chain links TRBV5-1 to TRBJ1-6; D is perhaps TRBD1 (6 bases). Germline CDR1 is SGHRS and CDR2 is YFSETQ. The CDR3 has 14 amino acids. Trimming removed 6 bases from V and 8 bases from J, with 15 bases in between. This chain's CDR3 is CASTPGRGDSPLHF. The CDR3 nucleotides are TGCGCCAGCACCCCCGGCAGGGGTGATTCACCCCTCCACTTT. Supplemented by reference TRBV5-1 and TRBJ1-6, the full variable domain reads KAGVTQTPRYLIKTRGQQVTLSCSPISGHRSVSWYQQTPGQGLQFLFEYFSETQRNKGNFPGRFSGRQFSNSRSEMNVSTLELGDSALYLCASTPGRGDSPLHFGNGTRLTVT.

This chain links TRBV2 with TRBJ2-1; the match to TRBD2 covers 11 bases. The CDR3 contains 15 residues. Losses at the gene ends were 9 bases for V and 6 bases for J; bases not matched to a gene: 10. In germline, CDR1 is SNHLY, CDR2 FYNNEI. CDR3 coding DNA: TGTGCCAGTACAGGGACTAGCGGATTCACCAATGAGCAGTTCTTC. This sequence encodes CASTGTSGFTNEQFF.

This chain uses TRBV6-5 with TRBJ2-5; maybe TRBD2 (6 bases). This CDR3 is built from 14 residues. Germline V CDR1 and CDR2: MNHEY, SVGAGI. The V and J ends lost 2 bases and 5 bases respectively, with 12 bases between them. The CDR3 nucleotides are TGTGCCAGCAGTTACACGGGGGACCTTGAGACCCAGTACTTC. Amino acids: CASSYTGDLETQYF.

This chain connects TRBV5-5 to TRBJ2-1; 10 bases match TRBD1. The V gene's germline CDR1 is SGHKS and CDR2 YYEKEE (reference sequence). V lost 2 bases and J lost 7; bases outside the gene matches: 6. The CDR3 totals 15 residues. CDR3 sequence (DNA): TGTGCCAGCAGCTTCCGGGACAGGGGTGGTAATGAGCAGTTCTTC. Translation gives CASSFRDRGGNEQFF.

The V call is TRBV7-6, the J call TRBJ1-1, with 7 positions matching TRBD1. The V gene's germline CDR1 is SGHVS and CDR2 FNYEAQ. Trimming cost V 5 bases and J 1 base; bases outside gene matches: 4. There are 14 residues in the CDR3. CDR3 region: CASSPQGGNTEAFF. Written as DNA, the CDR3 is TGTGCCAGCAGCCCGCAGGGGGGGAACACTGAAGCTTTCTTT.

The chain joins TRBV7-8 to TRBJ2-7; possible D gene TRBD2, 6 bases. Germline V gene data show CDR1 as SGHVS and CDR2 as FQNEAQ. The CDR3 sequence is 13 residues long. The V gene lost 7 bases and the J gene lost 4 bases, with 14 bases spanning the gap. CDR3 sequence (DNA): TGTGCCAGCACGGGGCGGGGCGGATACGAGCAGTACTTC. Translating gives CASTGRGGYEQYF.

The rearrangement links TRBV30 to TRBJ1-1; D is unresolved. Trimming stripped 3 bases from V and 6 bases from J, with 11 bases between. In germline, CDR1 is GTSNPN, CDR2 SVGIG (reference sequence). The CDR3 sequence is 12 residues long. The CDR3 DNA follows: TGTGCCTGGAGCCGAATGGGCTCTGAAGCTTTCTTT. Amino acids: CAWSRMGSEAFF.

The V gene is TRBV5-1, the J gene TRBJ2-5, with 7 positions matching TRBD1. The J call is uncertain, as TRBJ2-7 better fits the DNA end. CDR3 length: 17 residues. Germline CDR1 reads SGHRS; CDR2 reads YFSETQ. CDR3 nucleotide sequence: TGCGCCAGCAGCTCTAGAATTACAGGGGCGAGCTCCTACGAGCAGTACTTC. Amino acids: CASSSRITGASSYEQYF.

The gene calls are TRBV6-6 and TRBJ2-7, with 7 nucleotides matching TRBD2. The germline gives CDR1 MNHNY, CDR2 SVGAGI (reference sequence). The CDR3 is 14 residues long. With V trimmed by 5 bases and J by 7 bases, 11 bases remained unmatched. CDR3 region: CASSPGLDGREQYV. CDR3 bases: TGTGCCAGCAGTCCTGGACTAGACGGTCGGGAGCAGTACGTC.

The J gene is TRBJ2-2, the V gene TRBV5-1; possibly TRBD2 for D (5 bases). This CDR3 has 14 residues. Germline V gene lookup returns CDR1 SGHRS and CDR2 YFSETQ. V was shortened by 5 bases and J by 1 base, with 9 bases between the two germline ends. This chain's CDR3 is CASRRGMNTGELFF. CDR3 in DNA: TGCGCCAGCAGACGGGGAATGAACACCGGGGAGCTGTTTTTT.

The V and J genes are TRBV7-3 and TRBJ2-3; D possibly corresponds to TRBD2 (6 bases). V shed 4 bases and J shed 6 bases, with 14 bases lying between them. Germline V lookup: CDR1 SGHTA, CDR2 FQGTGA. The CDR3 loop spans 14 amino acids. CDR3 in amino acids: CASSYSGPQDTQYF. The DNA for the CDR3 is TGTGCCAGCAGCTATAGCGGCCCACAGGATACGCAGTATTTT.

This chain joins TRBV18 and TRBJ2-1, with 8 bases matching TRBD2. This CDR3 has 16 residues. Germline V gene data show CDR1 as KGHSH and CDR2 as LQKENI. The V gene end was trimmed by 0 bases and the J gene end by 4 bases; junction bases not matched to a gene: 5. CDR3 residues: CASSPPAGGGYNEQFF. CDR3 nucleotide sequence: TGTGCCAGCTCACCACCTGCGGGAGGAGGATACAATGAGCAGTTCTTC.

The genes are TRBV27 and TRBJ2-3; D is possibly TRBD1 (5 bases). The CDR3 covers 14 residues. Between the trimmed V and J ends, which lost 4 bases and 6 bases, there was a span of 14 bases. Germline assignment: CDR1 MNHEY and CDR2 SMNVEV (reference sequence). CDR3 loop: CASSYSGAHDTQYF. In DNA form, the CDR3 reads TGTGCCAGCAGTTATTCTGGGGCGCATGATACGCAGTATTTT.

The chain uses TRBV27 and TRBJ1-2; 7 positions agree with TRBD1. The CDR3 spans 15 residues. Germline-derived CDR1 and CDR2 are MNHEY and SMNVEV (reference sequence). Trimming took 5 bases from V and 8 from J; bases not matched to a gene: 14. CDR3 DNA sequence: TGTGCCAGCAGTCCGAGTACTGATTCGACAGGGGGCTACACCTTC. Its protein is CASSPSTDSTGGYTF.

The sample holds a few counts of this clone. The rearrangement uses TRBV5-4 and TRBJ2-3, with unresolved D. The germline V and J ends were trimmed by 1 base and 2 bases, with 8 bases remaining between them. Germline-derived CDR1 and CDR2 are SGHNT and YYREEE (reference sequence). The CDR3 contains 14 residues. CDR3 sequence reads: CASSLQGATDTQYF. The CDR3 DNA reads TGTGCCAGCAGCTTGCAAGGAGCCACAGATACGCAGTATTTT.

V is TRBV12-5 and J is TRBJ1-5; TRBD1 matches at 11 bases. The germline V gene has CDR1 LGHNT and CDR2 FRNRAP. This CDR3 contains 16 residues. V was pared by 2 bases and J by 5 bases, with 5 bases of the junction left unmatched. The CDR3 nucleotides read TGTGCTAGTGGTTTGCCACGGACAGGGGGCGATCAGCCCCAGCATTTT. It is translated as CASGLPRTGGDQPQHF.

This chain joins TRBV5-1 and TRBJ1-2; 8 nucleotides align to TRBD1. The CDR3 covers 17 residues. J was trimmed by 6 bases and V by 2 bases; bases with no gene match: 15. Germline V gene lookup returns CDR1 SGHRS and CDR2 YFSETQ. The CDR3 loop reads CASSLARPGQGGNGYTF. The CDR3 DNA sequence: TGCGCCAGCAGCTTAGCAAGACCCGGACAGGGCGGTAATGGCTACACCTTC.

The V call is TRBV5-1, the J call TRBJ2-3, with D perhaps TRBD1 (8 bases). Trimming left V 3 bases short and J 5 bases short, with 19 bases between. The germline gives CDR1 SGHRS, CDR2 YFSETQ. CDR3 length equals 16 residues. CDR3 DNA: TGCGCCAGCAGCTCCCAGGGGGCGGGAGCCGTAGATACGCAGTATTTT. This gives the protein CASSSQGAGAVDTQYF.

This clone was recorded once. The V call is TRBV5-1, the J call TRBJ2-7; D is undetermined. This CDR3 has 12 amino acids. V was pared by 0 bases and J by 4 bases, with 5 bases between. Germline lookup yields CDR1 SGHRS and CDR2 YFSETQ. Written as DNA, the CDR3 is TGCGCCAGCAGCTTGGATCAGTACGAGCAGTACTTC. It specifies CASSLDQYEQYF. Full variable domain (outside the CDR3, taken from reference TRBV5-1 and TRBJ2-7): KAGVTQTPRYLIKTRGQQVTLSCSPISGHRSVSWYQQTPGQGLQFLFEYFSETQRNKGNFPGRFSGRQFSNSRSEMNVSTLELGDSALYLCASSLDQYEQYFGPGTRLTVT.

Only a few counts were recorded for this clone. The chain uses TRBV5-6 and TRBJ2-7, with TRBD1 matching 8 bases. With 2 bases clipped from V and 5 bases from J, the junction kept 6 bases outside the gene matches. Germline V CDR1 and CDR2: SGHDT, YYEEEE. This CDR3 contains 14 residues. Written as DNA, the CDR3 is TGTGCCAGCAGCTTTGGCAGGGGGCATCACGAGCAGTACGTC. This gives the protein CASSFGRGHHEQYV.

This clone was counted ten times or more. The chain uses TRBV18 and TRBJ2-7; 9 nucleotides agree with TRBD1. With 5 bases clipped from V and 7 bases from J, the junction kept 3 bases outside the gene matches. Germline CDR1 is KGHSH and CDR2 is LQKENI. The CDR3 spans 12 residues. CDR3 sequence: CASSGQGLEQYF. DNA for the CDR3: TGTGCCAGCTCAGGACAGGGGCTAGAGCAGTACTTC. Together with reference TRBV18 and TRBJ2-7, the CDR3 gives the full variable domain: NAGVMQNPRHLVRRRGQEARLRCSPMKGHSHVYWYRQLPEEGLKFMVYLQKENIIDESGMPKERFSAEFPKEGPSILRIQQVVRGDSAAYFCASSGQGLEQYFGPGTRLTVT.

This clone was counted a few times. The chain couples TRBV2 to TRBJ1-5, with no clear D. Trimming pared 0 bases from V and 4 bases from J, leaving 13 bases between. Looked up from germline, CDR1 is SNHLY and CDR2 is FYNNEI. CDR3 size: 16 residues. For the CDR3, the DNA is TGTGCCAGCAGTGAAGCGCAGCGGGCCGCTAATCAGCCCCAGCATTTT. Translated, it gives CASSEAQRAANQPQHF.

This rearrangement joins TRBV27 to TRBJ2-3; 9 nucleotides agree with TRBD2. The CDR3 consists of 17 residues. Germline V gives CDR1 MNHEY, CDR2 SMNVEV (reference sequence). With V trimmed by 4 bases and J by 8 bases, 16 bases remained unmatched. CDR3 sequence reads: CASSSGALGLAGFTQYF. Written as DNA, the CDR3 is TGTGCCAGCAGTTCGGGAGCTTTGGGGCTAGCGGGGTTTACGCAGTATTTT.